These 11 T cell receptor beta chains came from one sample sequenced in a study of cytomegalovirus exposure and HLA in healthy donors. Primers for the PCR totalled 60 Vbeta and 13 Jbeta. Generated by immunoSEQ multiplex PCR, the TCRdb table keeps only in-frame clones and is missing some. Of roughly 170,000 clones listed, about four fifths are singletons. Sequenced material: PBMCs. The receptors come from a girl aged 10 to 17 in good health and CMV-seropositive.

V is TRBV29-1 and J is TRBJ2-6; a weak D match, TRBD1 (6 bases). CDR3 size: 16 residues. V was cut by 4 bases and J by 0 bases, with 13 bases left in between. CDR1 is SQVTM, CDR2 ANQGSEA, per germline. The CDR3 loop is CSVVLGHTSGANVLTF. The CDR3 DNA reads as TGCAGCGTTGTCCTGGGACATACCTCTGGGGCCAACGTCCTGACTTTC.

The chain is built from TRBV19 and TRBJ2-3; 7 nucleotides agree with TRBD2. CDR1 and CDR2 (germline): LNHDA, SQIVND (reference sequence). The CDR3 runs 16 residues. Germline trimming cut 1 base from V and 1 base from J; bases unmatched to any gene: 5. CDR3 residues: CASSIVRGEGTDTQYF. The CDR3 DNA sequence: TGTGCCAGTAGTATAGTACGGGGGGAGGGCACAGATACGCAGTATTTT.

The V and J genes are TRBV30 and TRBJ1-2; the D gene is possibly TRBD1 (6 bases). V lost 2 bases to trimming and J lost 4 bases, with 11 bases between them. The CDR3 is made up of 13 amino acids. Germline V gene lookup returns CDR1 GTSNPN and CDR2 SVGIG (reference sequence). The CDR3 nucleotides are TGTGCCTGGAGTCCTGGACAGCTCTATGGCTACACCTTC. Its protein is CAWSPGQLYGYTF.

This clone was observed once. V and J are TRBV9 and TRBJ2-1, with TRBD1 matching over 8 bases. Trimming cost V 4 bases and J 6 bases; bases outside gene matches: 9. Germline lookup yields CDR1 SGDLS and CDR2 YYNGEE. The CDR3 runs to 15 residues. This chain's CDR3 is CASSRTGGLANEQFF. The CDR3 nucleotides read TGTGCCAGCAGCCGCACAGGGGGGTTGGCCAATGAGCAGTTCTTC.

This rearrangement joins TRBV5-1 to TRBJ2-5, with a tentative D call TRBD1 (5 bases). Germline V gene data show CDR1 as SGHRS and CDR2 as YFSETQ. The CDR3 runs 16 residues. V was shortened by 0 bases and J by 5 bases, with 17 bases between the two germline ends. CDR3 coding DNA: TGCGCCAGCAGCTTGGCAACAGGCCTCTTTCGCGAGACCCAGTACTTC. As protein: CASSLATGLFRETQYF. Looking up the rest from reference TRBV5-1 and TRBJ2-5 gives the full variable domain: KAGVTQTPRYLIKTRGQQVTLSCSPISGHRSVSWYQQTPGQGLQFLFEYFSETQRNKGNFPGRFSGRQFSNSRSEMNVSTLELGDSALYLCASSLATGLFRETQYFGPGTRLLVL.

This chain uses TRBV2 with TRBJ2-2; the match to TRBD2 covers 11 bases. The V gene's germline CDR1 is SNHLY and CDR2 FYNNEI. This CDR3 has 16 amino acids. Trimming cost V 1 base and J 5 bases; bases outside gene matches: 3. CDR3 bases: TGTGCCAGCAGTGAAGGGGGACTAGCGGTGACCGGGGAGCTGTTTTTT. It translates to CASSEGGLAVTGELFF.

This clone has a handful of counts. The chain is built from TRBV2 and TRBJ2-5; a weak D match, TRBD2 (5 bases). V lost 2 bases, J lost 5 bases, and 15 bases lay in between. Germline CDR1 SNHLY, CDR2 FYNNEI. The CDR3 loop spans 15 amino acids. The CDR3 nucleotides are TGTGCCAGCAGTGAAAGCCTGGTCACGGGGGAGACCCAGTACTTC. This codes for CASSESLVTGETQYF.

The chain employs TRBV10-1 and TRBJ1-3; perhaps TRBD1 as D (6 bases). V was clipped by 3 bases and J by 0 bases, with 12 bases between them. CDR1 and CDR2 from the germline V gene are WNHNN and SYGVQD (reference sequence). CDR3 size: 16 residues. This CDR3 reads CASSEGGQSSGNTIYF. In nucleotides, the CDR3 is TGCGCCAGCAGTGAAGGAGGACAGTCCTCTGGAAACACCATATATTTT.

On this clone: Mismatch with germline at one junction end may stem from a read error. This rearrangement joins TRBV7-9 to TRBJ1-2, with 10 nucleotides matching TRBD1. This CDR3 comprises 16 residues. Germline values: CDR1 SEHNR, CDR2 FQNEAQ (reference sequence). DNA of the CDR3: TGTTCCAGCAGCCAATTGGGACAGGGGCAGGACTATGGCTACACCTTC. Encoded protein: CSSSQLGQGQDYGYTF.

The chain couples TRBV19 to TRBJ1-2; 10 nucleotides line up with TRBD1. V was pared by 5 bases and J by 3 bases, with 6 bases of the junction left unmatched. Germline loops: CDR1 LNHDA, CDR2 SQIVND (reference sequence). The CDR3 sequence is 15 residues long. CDR3 bases: TGTGCCAGTAGTCCCCCCGGGACAGGGGACTATGGCTACACCTTC. Its translation is CASSPPGTGDYGYTF.

The genes are TRBV5-1 and TRBJ2-2; TRBD2 matches at 12 bases. Looked up from germline, CDR1 is SGHRS and CDR2 is YFSETQ. CDR3 length: 15 residues. Losses at the gene ends were 4 bases for V and 4 bases for J; bases not matched to a gene: 2. CDR3 sequence (DNA): TGCGCCAGCAGCCCTAGCGGGGGGGCCACCGGGGAGCTGTTTTTT. Translating it yields CASSPSGGATGELFF. Based on the CDR3 plus reference TRBV5-1 and TRBJ2-2, the full variable domain is KAGVTQTPRYLIKTRGQQVTLSCSPISGHRSVSWYQQTPGQGLQFLFEYFSETQRNKGNFPGRFSGRQFSNSRSEMNVSTLELGDSALYLCASSPSGGATGELFFGEGSRLTVL.